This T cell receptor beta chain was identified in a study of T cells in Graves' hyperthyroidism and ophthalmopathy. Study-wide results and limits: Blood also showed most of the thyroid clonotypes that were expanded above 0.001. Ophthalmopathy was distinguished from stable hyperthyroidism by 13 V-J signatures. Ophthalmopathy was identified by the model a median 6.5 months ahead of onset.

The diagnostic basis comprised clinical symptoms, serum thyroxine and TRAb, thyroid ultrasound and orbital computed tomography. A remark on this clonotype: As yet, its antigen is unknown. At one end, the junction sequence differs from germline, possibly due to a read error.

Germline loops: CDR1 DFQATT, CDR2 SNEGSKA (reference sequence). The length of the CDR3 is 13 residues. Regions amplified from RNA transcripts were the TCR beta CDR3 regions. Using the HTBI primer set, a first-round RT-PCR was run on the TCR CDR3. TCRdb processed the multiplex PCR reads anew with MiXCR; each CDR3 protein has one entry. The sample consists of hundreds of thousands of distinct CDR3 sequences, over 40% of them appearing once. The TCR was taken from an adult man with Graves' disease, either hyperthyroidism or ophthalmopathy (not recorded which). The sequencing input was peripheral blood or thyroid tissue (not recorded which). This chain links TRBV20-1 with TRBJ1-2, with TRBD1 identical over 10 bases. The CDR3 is CVRQGARGYGYTF. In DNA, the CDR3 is TGTGTAAGACAGGGGGCGCGGGGCTATGGCTACACCTTC.